This T cell receptor beta chain was profiled in a study of CD8 T cells in Susac syndrome. An input of about 0.45 to 1 ug of RNA was subjected to reverse transcription using random hexamers. An immunoSEQ multiplex PCR amplified TCR beta CDR3 over 54 Vbeta and 13 Jbeta. TCRdb analysed the immunoSEQ multiplex PCR reads with MiXCR anew, one entry per CDR3 protein. This table holds 170,000 or so distinct CDR3 sequences, around 96% found once. The study sequenced TCR beta in blood CD8+ and CD4+ T cells. The multiple sclerosis controls consisted of treatment-naive patients with relapsing-remitting disease, either stable or active. After removal of 6 bases from V and 1 base from J, the junction contained 7 bases not matched to a gene. The CDR3 has 15 residues. Germline CDR1 reads MDHEN; CDR2 reads SYDVKM.

The chain uses TRBV28 and TRBJ2-5; 8 bases fit TRBD1. The source of this sequence is a human donor with multiple sclerosis. Sequenced material: CD8+ T cells from PBMCs. The CDR3 region has the DNA TGTGCCAGCAGCCGAATCACAGGGGGCCAAGAGACCCAGTACTTC. Protein: CASSRITGGQETQYF.